This T cell receptor beta chain was observed in a study of cytomegalovirus exposure and HLA in healthy donors (dated by TCRdb to 2017 to 2019). With respect to the entire study: An earlier analysis of around 600 of the donors reported about 290 Gb of sequence data and 100 million to 130 million unique TCR beta sequences from some 180 million T cells. A later analysis re-analyzed previously published TCR beta repertoires from 666 donors and added high-resolution HLA genotyping to study TCR occurrence patterns. Using immunosequencing, the study profiled T cell repertoires from some 670 subjects and related those repertoires to cytomegalovirus serostatus. Along with the roughly 700-subject first cohort, a separate validation cohort of over a hundred different subjects was used. Typing coverage varied by locus: about 629-640 donors for A, B, C, DRB1 and DQB1; more than 500 for DQA1; over 600 for DPA1; around 450 for DPB1. Genome-wide SNP genotypes for about 55% of the roughly 670 donors were used in a later genetic analysis, which treated that subset as a discovery cohort. The study aimed to test whether cataloging public T cell receptors could reveal signatures of past pathogen exposure. An early release that covered 500 to 800 HLA-typed donors contained approximately 300 gigabases of sequencing data and tens of millions of unique TCR sequences. Rather than using new phenotypic data, the later analysis identified candidate immune exposures from TCR beta sequences and from how often those sequences occurred across donors. All discovery cohort repertoires had been generated using a single sequencing platform. HLA typing covered class I and class II loci at four-digit resolution. The genetic ancestry cluster associated with self-reported Caucasian donors included about 84% of the 398 genotyped donors. Donor age, sex, ethnicity and CMV serostatus were collected together with the repertoire data. High-throughput TCR immunosequencing, statistical association of individual TCRs with disease status, and machine learning were combined to predict cytomegalovirus infection status. Among over 350 genotyped donors of the cohort, an average of about 240,000 unique TCR beta nucleotide sequences were sequenced per donor, about a sixth of them non-productive. In an earlier analysis of 587 of the donors, high-throughput TCR beta sequencing was used to judge whether each TCR beta V gene segment behaved as functional or pseudogenic. About 5 DR-DQ haplotypes were handled as single units for association and clustering, since linkage in the cohort was strong. On the study overall, not on this receptor specifically: Strong co-occurrence of HLA alleles, especially DR and DQ, made assigning TCR associations to individual alleles difficult. In a later analysis, several top co-occurrence clusters were reported to appear linked to parvovirus B19, influenza, CMV and Epstein-Barr virus. In both the original and validation cohorts, the classifier was reported to diagnose cytomegalovirus status with high specificity and sensitivity. The presence/absence analyses assumed that sequencing depth was roughly uniform across donors, and that assumption may not be true. A further reported finding was that TCR beta sequences accurately predicted the HLA-A and HLA-B alleles for most subjects in the first cohort. Because HLA typing was missing for some donors at each locus, association tests included only the typed subset. In an earlier analysis of several hundred of the donors, most TCR beta V segments were observed in productive rearrangements about 87% or about 30% of the time, broadly matching IMGT annotations. In vitro tests confirmed that a few of the cytomegalovirus-associated TCR beta chains recognize cytomegalovirus antigens. A later analysis found that most CMV-associated TCR beta chains appeared HLA-restricted, with HLA associations seemingly driven largely by CMV exposure. Immune exposure information for the cohort was limited to CMV serostatus. The study gave a list of about 160 TCR beta chains associated with cytomegalovirus. According to a later analysis, TCR association rates differed among HLA loci, with DRB1 alleles showing the most associated TCRs and HLA-C alleles showing the fewest. In a later analysis, about 17,000 TCR beta sequences were associated with specific HLA alleles at a false discovery rate of 0.05. An association between a missense DCLRE1C variant and V-gene and J-gene trimming of TCR beta chains was found in a later genetic analysis and replicated in an independent cohort. Most TCR sequences were seen in very few donors, while some public TCRs were found in many individuals. In a later analysis, HLA-associated TCR beta chains showed more clonal expansion and lower generation probabilities than non-associated chains that were equally common. The authors suggested that the approach could potentially be generalized to other disease states and immunological phenotypes. Compared with the roughly 600-donor mean, donors in an Asian-associated ancestry cluster had fewer N-insertions in productive TCRs, according to a later genetic analysis. Because the 87-base-pair reads could not distinguish some IMGT-functional V segments, including TRBV6-2 and TRBV6-3, those segments were excluded. The earlier analysis of approximately 540 of the donors excluded roughly 17 rarely observed V segments, including chromosome 9 orphons, because counts were too low. Linkage disequilibrium might explain the correlated functional status among segregating V segments, but an unknown experimental factor could not be excluded. In this cohort, only TCR beta chains were sequenced, and detectable features were limited by the absence of alpha or paired-chain data. The sequencing pipeline was judged likely to have produced a cluster of highly shared sequence variants as a technical artifact.

The cohort consisted of 600 to 750 healthy bone marrow donors. At the time of sampling, every cohort member was nominally healthy, though immune exposures that went unrecorded were likely present. The donor tested CMV seropositive, placing the donor among the roughly 270 seropositive members of the cohort. Each donor provided a peripheral blood sample, and peripheral blood mononuclear cells were used for TCR beta sequencing. The Qiagen DNeasy Blood Extraction Kit was used to extract genomic DNA from the blood cell samples. On this clone: Its cognate antigen has yet to be identified. There are no base qualities to consult, and no much larger clone falls within one base.

Library preparation employed the immunoSEQ multiplex PCR assay. The multiplex PCR relied on a mix of 60 forward primers for TCR Vbeta segments and 13 reverse primers for TCR Jbeta segments. The CDR3 region of rearranged TCR beta genes was amplified from genomic DNA by a multiplex PCR assay. The Illumina HiSeq System was used to sequence the amplified TCR beta libraries as 87-base-pair reads. For the original study's pipeline: A later analysis counted tens of millions of unique TCR beta chains across the 666 repertoires, and 10 million to 11 million of these chains were shared by at least two donors. Raw reads were error-corrected and collapsed into unique sequences with a nearest-neighbor algorithm that merged closely related sequences to remove PCR and sequencing errors. Alignment of CDR3 sequences to IMGT reference sequences was used to assign V, D and J gene segments. For a sequence to be retained, at least a six-nucleotide match to both a V gene segment and a J gene segment was required. A rearrangement was called productive if the CDR3 had no stop codons and remained in frame with V and J, and every other rearrangement was called non-productive. CDR3 was defined by IMGT convention, running from the second conserved V-encoded cysteine to the conserved J-encoded phenylalanine. The earlier analysis of some 580 of the donors excluded any sequence lacking an unambiguous match to a single V gene segment. An earlier analysis of several hundred of the donors classified V segments as functional when productive rearrangements were above 56.7% and as segregating when the standard deviation between donors was above 5%. A statistical classification framework was built for diagnosing cytomegalovirus status from the catalog of TCR beta chain sequences. V and J gene assignment, in a later analysis, came from comparing TCR nucleotide sequences with IMGT/GENE-DB human TR gene sequences. Using the TCRdist pipeline, a later analysis assigned CDR3 sequences along with most-parsimonious VDJ recombination scenarios. In a later analysis, every TCR beta chain was defined by the combination of its CDR3 amino acid sequence and its V-gene family, and reads without a unique V-gene family were dropped. A later analysis removed 600 or so highly shared, low-generation-probability nucleotide sequences to deal with suspected cross-contamination and a sequencing artifact. A later analysis calculated a clonal expansion index for each public chain from normalized within-repertoire ranks of inferred template counts. A later analysis computed generation probabilities with a VDJ recombination model fitted to out-of-frame rearrangements, and checked the results against IGoR. A later analysis scored TCR-TCR, TCR-HLA and TCR-CMV co-occurrence with hypergeometric tests, applying a repertoire-size bias correction to TCR pairs. In a later analysis, false discovery rates were estimated by permuting HLA or CMV assignments 20 times. A later analysis grouped co-occurring TCRs with DBSCAN, adding TCRdist sequence similarity when clustering within HLA-allele-positive subsets. For co-occurrence clustering, repertoires with fewer than 30,000 or more than 120,000 public chains were excluded, along with a handful of repertoires with anomalous nucleotide sharing. The table comes from immuneACCESS by way of TCRdb, which keeps in-frame sequences with V and J called. Part of the clones is missing from these tables; in studies checked, under half for an unresolved V gene and the rest for unknown reasons. V and J calls and clone size are those listed in that table; D and trimming were worked out from the DNA. The sample contains about 140,000 clones, about three quarters of them found a single time. Under 5.5% of the sample belongs to the ten largest clones.

The junction shows trimming of 8 bases on V and 4 bases on J, and the gene matches do not reach 7 bases of it. The germline V gene gives CDR1 as SNHLY and CDR2 as FYNNEI. Counted from cysteine to phenylalanine, this CDR3 has 13 amino acids. Only CDR3 DNA remains: 39 bases, in frame from the first base. The sequenced material came from PBMCs. This TCR derives from a man aged 50-60 years in good health and CMV-seropositive. The chain joins TRBV2 to TRBJ1-2; 7 bases in between match TRBD1. The DNA reads as follows: TGTGCCAGCTTCACTACAGGGGCCTATGGCTACACCTTC. This encodes CASFTTGAYGYTF.